Shown below are 5 T cell receptor beta chains from a single sample sequenced in a study of blood T cells in healthy people across ages. The second PCR ran about 6 to 11 cycles with a sample-barcoded 5' primer and J-beta primers. TCRdb re-called the 5' RACE reads with MiXCR, one entry per CDR3 protein. The profile shows 540,000 or so distinct CDR3 sequences, 25% to 30% of them singletons. Sequences were obtained from blood. The receptors come from an older woman in good health.

This clonotype has a single count. The chain recombines TRBV12-3 or TRBV12-4 with TRBJ1-1, with TRBD1 identical over 9 bases. This CDR3 has 15 residues. The V gene end was trimmed by 6 bases and the J gene end by 4 bases; junction bases not matched to a gene: 9. CDR3 in DNA: TGTGCCAGCAGATTAACAGGGGGCAGGGGCACTGAAGCTTTCTTT. Amino acids: CASRLTGGRGTEAFF.

This clonotype was seen only a few times. V and J are TRBV7-2 and TRBJ2-7; D may correspond to TRBD1 or TRBD2 (5 bases each). This CDR3 spans 14 amino acids. V was pared by 0 bases and J by 1 base, with 7 bases between. Looked up from germline, CDR1 is SGHTA and CDR2 is FQGNSA. CDR3 coding DNA: TGTGCCAGCAGCTTAGCGAGGGGTTCCTACGAGCAGTACTTC. Protein: CASSLARGSYEQYF.

This clonotype was detected once. This chain uses TRBV9 with TRBJ2-5; TRBD2 agrees at 8 bases. CDR3 length: 17 residues. The germline CDR1 and CDR2 sequences are SGDLS and YYNGEE. The J segment lost 4 bases and the V segment lost 4 bases, leaving 15 bases of the junction unmatched. The CDR3 region has the DNA TGTGCCAGCAGCCCCCCTGTGGGCGGGGGGATCGGAGAGACCCAGTACTTC. Translated: CASSPPVGGGIGETQYF.

This clonotype was picked up one time. V and J are TRBV6-5 and TRBJ1-1; 8 nucleotides match TRBD1. Trimming took 6 bases from V and 4 from J; bases not matched to a gene: 7. The germline gives CDR1 MNHEY, CDR2 SVGAGI. The CDR3 consists of 14 residues. The CDR3, as DNA: TGTGCCAGCAGAATCGACAGGGGAGGCACTGAAGCTTTCTTT. This translates into CASRIDRGGTEAFF.

At least ten counts were recorded for this clonotype. This chain uses TRBV9 with TRBJ2-1; TRBD2 aligns across 11 bases. With 4 bases clipped from V and 4 bases from J, the junction kept 4 bases outside the gene matches. CDR3 size: 15 residues. Looked up from germline, CDR1 is SGDLS and CDR2 is YYNGEE. Written as DNA, the CDR3 is TGTGCCAGCAGCCCGGGACTAGCGGCGTACAATGAGCAGTTCTTC. The encoded protein is CASSPGLAAYNEQFF.